Presented here are 10 T cell receptor beta chains from one specimen sequenced in a study of metastatic and nonmetastatic thyroid tumors. MiXCR reprocessed the PCR reads for TCRdb. Here the sample spans approximately 18,000 clones, roughly 24% being singletons. Patients were all untreated before their thyroid surgery. Sample: tumor tissue. These receptors originate from a female donor with papillary thyroid cancer or a benign thyroid nodule (not recorded which). Some clones in this sample may be carry-over from other donors' samples.

For the CDR3, the DNA is TGCAGTGGGGTCCAGGCTAGCACAGATACGCAGTATTTT. Translated, it gives CSGVQASTDTQYF. The chain is built from TRBV20-1 and TRBJ2-3; D remains ambiguous. Germline lookup yields CDR1 DFQATT and CDR2 SNEGSKA (reference sequence). V was clipped by 7 bases and J by 0 bases, with 11 bases between them. The CDR3 spans 13 residues.

This clone qualifies as medium-sized (0.01 to 0.1%). The chain employs TRBV6-1 and TRBJ1-5; D is ambiguous. The CDR3 spans 11 residues. Deletions cut 6 bases from V and 9 bases from J, with 9 bases between. Germline CDR1 MNHNS, CDR2 SASEGT. The CDR3 sequence is CASRAFWPQHF. CDR3 nucleotides: TGTGCCAGCAGGGCCTTTTGGCCCCAGCATTTT.

The rearrangement uses TRBV20-1 and TRBJ2-1; 8 nucleotides line up with TRBD2. The germline gives CDR1 DFQATT, CDR2 SNEGSKA (reference sequence). This CDR3 is built from 14 residues. After removal of 6 bases from V and 12 bases from J, the junction contained 16 bases not matched to a gene. The CDR3 protein is CSAAGTRRGTVQFF. CDR3 bases: TGCAGTGCAGCCGGGACTAGGAGGGGAACAGTGCAGTTCTTC.

The rearrangement joins TRBV20-1 to TRBJ1-1; weak D call: TRBD1 (6 bases). CDR3 length: 14 amino acids. Trimming removed 2 bases at V and 3 bases at J, with 13 bases between. Germline lookup yields CDR1 DFQATT and CDR2 SNEGSKA (reference sequence). CDR3 protein: CSARRGREYTEAFF. CDR3 coding DNA: TGCAGTGCTAGACGGGGGCGGGAGTACACTGAAGCTTTCTTT.

The genes are TRBV30 and TRBJ2-7, with D perhaps given as TRBD1 or TRBD2 (5 bases each). CDR3 length equals 13 residues. V lost 3 bases and J lost 0, with 9 bases in between. In germline, CDR1 is GTSNPN, CDR2 SVGIG (reference sequence). The CDR3 nucleotides are TGTGCCTGGAGCCCTGGGGGCTCCTACGAGCAGTACTTC. Translated: CAWSPGGSYEQYF. Full variable domain (remainder filled in from reference TRBV30 and TRBJ2-7): SQTIHQWPATLVQPVGSPLSLECTVEGTSNPNLYWYRQAAGRGLQLLFYSVGIGQISSEVPQNLSASRPQDRQFILSSKKLLLSDSGFYLCAWSPGGSYEQYFGPGTRLTVT.

This clone was recorded many times. This chain links TRBV12-3 or TRBV12-4 with TRBJ1-1, with TRBD1 as a possible D gene (5 bases). This CDR3 contains 14 residues. V lost 3 bases and J lost 4, with 12 bases in between. CDR3: CASSFKRGSTEAFF. CDR3 in DNA: TGTGCCAGCAGTTTTAAAAGGGGTAGCACTGAAGCTTTCTTT.

This clone showed up many times. The rearrangement joins TRBV19 to TRBJ2-7; perhaps D is TRBD1 or TRBD2 (5 bases each). The germline V gene has CDR1 LNHDA and CDR2 SQIVND (reference sequence). The CDR3 spans 15 residues. V lost 1 base and J lost 2, with 12 bases in between. The CDR3 here is CASSIASVGAYEQYF. CDR3 DNA sequence: TGTGCCAGTAGTATAGCATCGGTGGGGGCCTACGAGCAGTACTTC.

This clone has at least ten counts. Other DNA sequences of this sample code for an identical CDR3. The CDR3 is CASSPLVADNEQFF. CDR3 nucleotide sequence: TGTGCCAGCAGCCCATTAGTTGCGGACAATGAGCAGTTCTTC. V gene TRBV12-3 or TRBV12-4 combines with J gene TRBJ2-1; the D is unclear. Trimming removed 6 bases at V and 5 bases at J, with 14 bases between. This CDR3 has 14 amino acids.

In its sample, this clone was seen once. The V gene is TRBV14, the J gene TRBJ1-2; 9 bases align to TRBD1. J was trimmed by 6 bases and V by 7 bases; bases with no gene match: 12. The CDR3 extends over 15 amino acids. CDR1 is SGHDN, CDR2 FVKESK, per germline. CDR3 residues: CASIQYQGQGNGYTF. The CDR3 nucleotides read TGTGCCAGCATCCAGTACCAAGGACAGGGGAATGGCTACACCTTC. The full variable domain, its missing parts supplied by reference TRBV14 and TRBJ1-2, is EAGVTQFPSHSVIEKGQTVTLRCDPISGHDNLYWYRRVMGKEIKFLLHFVKESKQDESGMPNNRFLAERTGGTYSTLKVQPAELEDSGVYFCASIQYQGQGNGYTFGSGTRLTVV.

This clone was observed once. The CDR3 reads CSASRGGWNEQFF. CDR3 in DNA: TGCAGTGCTAGTCGGGGAGGGTGGAATGAGCAGTTCTTC. The genes are TRBV20-1 and TRBJ2-1, with TRBD2 matching 7 bases. V shed 3 bases and J 7 bases; nucleotides not matched to a gene: 6. This CDR3 is 13 amino acids long. From germline, CDR1 is DFQATT and CDR2 SNEGSKA (reference sequence).